The 30 T cell receptor beta chains below all came from one sample that was sequenced in a study of CD8 T cells in Susac syndrome. RNA in amounts of about 0.45 to 1 ug was reverse transcribed with random hexamers. One entry per CDR3 protein results from TCRdb running MiXCR on the immunoSEQ multiplex PCR reads. This table holds 150,000 to 250,000 distinct CDR3 sequences, 90% to 95% found once. Sequenced sample: CD4+ T cells from PBMCs. Every receptor here comes from a human donor with multiple sclerosis.

The chain has TRBV6-5 and TRBJ2-5, with TRBD2 as a possible D gene (6 bases). The CDR3 runs to 13 residues. Trimming cost V 6 bases and J 4 bases, with 12 bases left between them. From germline, CDR1 is MNHEY and CDR2 SVGAGI. The CDR3 is CASRRGELETQYF. CDR3 bases: TGTGCCAGCAGGCGCGGGGAACTAGAGACCCAGTACTTC.

This clonotype was seen just once. V and J are TRBV20-1 and TRBJ2-1; 7 positions match TRBD2. Germline trimming cut 6 bases from V and 6 bases from J; bases unmatched to any gene: 11. CDR3 length equals 14 residues. Looked up from germline, CDR1 is DFQATT and CDR2 is SNEGSKA (reference sequence). CDR3 nucleotide sequence: TGCAGTGCGGTGCTAGCGGTAACTATCAATGAGCAGTTCTTC. Translation: CSAVLAVTINEQFF.

The sample holds one count of this clonotype. The J gene is TRBJ2-5, the V gene TRBV20-1, with D unresolved. The CDR3 totals 15 residues. Trimming removed 5 bases from V and 5 bases from J, with 21 bases in between. Looked up from germline, CDR1 is DFQATT and CDR2 is SNEGSKA (reference sequence). The CDR3 here is CSAPKLSSAKETQYF. The CDR3 DNA sequence: TGCAGTGCTCCCAAACTAAGCAGTGCTAAGGAGACCCAGTACTTC.

The V call is TRBV20-1, the J call TRBJ2-7, with a weak D call TRBD2 (7 bases). The V end was cut by 1 base, the J end by 0 bases, with 16 bases between. CDR1 is DFQATT and CDR2 is SNEGSKA in the germline V gene (reference sequence). The CDR3 spans 16 residues. CDR3 loop: CSARGPGGPSSYEQYF. The DNA of the CDR3 is TGCAGTGCTAGAGGCCCCGGGGGGCCGTCCTCCTACGAGCAGTACTTC.

The CDR3 DNA follows: TGCAGCGTTGGACAGGGTCAGAATTCACCCCTCCACTTT. Protein product: CSVGQGQNSPLHF. The gene calls are TRBV29-1 and TRBJ1-6; 7 positions match TRBD1. CDR3 length: 13 amino acids. The ends lost 4 bases at V and 7 bases at J; junction bases unmatched: 4. Germline values: CDR1 SQVTM, CDR2 ANQGSEA.

The chain combines TRBV20-1 with TRBJ1-5; D gene ambiguous. This CDR3 has 13 residues. Between the trimmed V and J ends, which lost 6 bases and 3 bases, there was a span of 12 bases. CDR1 DFQATT and CDR2 SNEGSKA come from the germline V gene (reference sequence). CDR3 sequence reads: CSALRVLNQPQHF. The CDR3 nucleotides are TGCAGTGCGTTGAGAGTACTCAATCAGCCCCAGCATTTT.

The gene calls are TRBV7-8 and TRBJ2-1; 7 bases line up with TRBD2. From germline, CDR1 is SGHVS and CDR2 FQNEAQ. The ends lost 6 bases at V and 2 bases at J; junction bases unmatched: 4. The CDR3 is 14 residues long. The CDR3 nucleotides read TGTGCCAGCAGGAATAGCGGGCCCTACAATGAGCAGTTCTTC. It yields the protein CASRNSGPYNEQFF.

The CDR3: CSARDQGQPQHF. CDR3 bases: TGCAGTGCTAGAGATCAGGGTCAGCCCCAGCATTTT. V is TRBV20-1 and J is TRBJ1-5; possible D gene TRBD1, 5 bases. CDR3 length equals 12 residues. Germline V gene sequence: CDR1 DFQATT, CDR2 SNEGSKA (reference sequence). The V end was cut by 0 bases, the J end by 6 bases, with 6 bases between.

This rearrangement joins TRBV20-1 to TRBJ1-1, with no clear D. V was pared by 0 bases and J by 2 bases, with 7 bases between. This CDR3 has 13 residues. Germline lookup yields CDR1 DFQATT and CDR2 SNEGSKA (reference sequence). CDR3: CSARDFTNTEAFF. The CDR3 DNA follows: TGCAGTGCTAGAGATTTTACCAACACTGAAGCTTTCTTT.

The DNA of the CDR3 is TGCAGCGTTGATCGACTAGCGGGGGCTGGGGATACGCAGTATTTT. Encoded protein: CSVDRLAGAGDTQYF. The rearrangement links TRBV29-1 to TRBJ2-3; TRBD2 matches at 12 bases. Losses at the gene ends were 3 bases for V and 6 bases for J; bases not matched to a gene: 7. Germline values: CDR1 SQVTM, CDR2 ANQGSEA. This CDR3 has 15 amino acids.

V usage is TRBV12-5 and J usage is TRBJ2-7; TRBD1 is a possible D gene (8 bases). The CDR3 spans 16 residues. CDR1 and CDR2 from the germline V gene are LGHNT and FRNRAP. V lost 1 base, J lost 5 bases, and 18 bases lay in between. CDR3 amino acids: CASGLDRWTGRDEQYF. The DNA of the CDR3 is TGTGCTAGTGGTTTGGACCGCTGGACAGGGAGGGACGAGCAGTACTTC.

The CDR3 bases are TGTGCCAGCAGCCAAGATCGGAAGACGGCCGAGCAGTACTTC. As protein: CASSQDRKTAEQYF. The genes are TRBV3-1 and TRBJ2-7, with D uncertain. V lost 0 bases to trimming and J lost 6 bases, with 12 bases between them. The germline gives CDR1 LGHDT, CDR2 YNNKEL (reference sequence). The CDR3 runs 14 residues.

The rearrangement joins TRBV29-1 to TRBJ1-1; D gene uncertain. Germline lookup yields CDR1 SQVTM and CDR2 ANQGSEA. Trimming cost V 7 bases and J 1 base, with 7 bases left between them. This CDR3 comprises 11 residues. This CDR3 reads CSGSENTEAFF. CDR3 DNA: TGCAGCGGAAGCGAGAACACTGAAGCTTTCTTT.

J is TRBJ1-2 and V is TRBV7-2, with a possible D match to TRBD1 (6 bases). There are 14 residues in the CDR3. Germline V gene lookup returns CDR1 SGHTA and CDR2 FQGNSA. V lost 2 bases, J lost 8 bases, and 15 bases lay in between. The CDR3, as DNA: TGTGCCAGCAGCTTAAGGCAGGGGAGAGGAGGCTACACCTTC. This codes for CASSLRQGRGGYTF.

V is TRBV7-2 and J is TRBJ2-7; perhaps TRBD2 as D (6 bases). V gave up 2 bases and J gave up 2 bases, with 13 bases separating them. CDR1 and CDR2 from the germline V gene are SGHTA and FQGNSA. The CDR3 is made up of 15 amino acids. CDR3 sequence (DNA): TGTGCCAGCAGCTTAAGGGCGGGATATACCTACGAGCAGTACTTC. It is translated as CASSLRAGYTYEQYF.

This clonotype was observed a single time. The chain couples TRBV20-1 to TRBJ2-7; D is possibly TRBD1 (6 bases). With 4 bases removed from V and 5 bases from J, the gap between germline ends came to 15 bases. CDR3 length equals 13 residues. CDR1 and CDR2 (germline): DFQATT, SNEGSKA (reference sequence). The CDR3 nucleotides are TGCAGTGCTATAGAAGGGACAACGGACGAGCAGTACTTC. It is translated as CSAIEGTTDEQYF.

Only one count was recorded for this clonotype. This sequence joins TRBV6-5 and TRBJ1-2; D perhaps matches TRBD1 (5 bases). Looked up from germline, CDR1 is MNHEY and CDR2 is SVGAGI. The CDR3 has 14 amino acids. V was trimmed by 4 bases and J by 3 bases, leaving 12 bases between them. CDR3 protein: CASSWDPGDYGYTF. CDR3 nucleotides: TGTGCCAGCAGTTGGGACCCGGGCGACTATGGCTACACCTTC.

This chain joins TRBV5-1 and TRBJ2-5; 9 bases map to TRBD1. CDR3 size: 15 residues. V lost 6 bases to trimming and J lost 4 bases; unmatched junction nucleotides: 10. Germline-derived CDR1 and CDR2 are SGHRS and YFSETQ. The CDR3 spells CASIGTADRGETQYF. The CDR3 DNA reads TGCGCCAGCATCGGTACGGCGGACAGGGGAGAGACCCAGTACTTC.

This chain connects TRBV28 to TRBJ2-3; tentatively, D is TRBD2 (5 bases). This CDR3 has 15 amino acids. Trimming pared 4 bases from V and 1 base from J, leaving 12 bases between. From germline, CDR1 is MDHEN and CDR2 SYDVKM. In DNA form, the CDR3 reads TGTGCCAGCAGTTCGGGCGGGCTTCGCACAGATACGCAGTATTTT. Residues: CASSSGGLRTDTQYF.

The chain links TRBV20-1 to TRBJ1-5, with D unresolved. The CDR3 has 11 residues. Germline V gene data show CDR1 as DFQATT and CDR2 as SNEGSKA (reference sequence). Here the CDR3 reads CPVSNNQPQHF. The CDR3 nucleotides are TGCCCTGTCAGCAACAATCAGCCCCAGCATTTT.

This clonotype was observed a single time. The rearrangement links TRBV3-1 to TRBJ1-3; 7 positions agree with TRBD1. The CDR3 is made up of 14 amino acids. CDR1 and CDR2 (germline): LGHDT, YNNKEL (reference sequence). Trimming removed 7 bases from V and 4 bases from J; junction bases left unmatched: 7. DNA for the CDR3: TGTGCCAGCAACCGACAGGGATCCGGAAACACCATATATTTT. Translated, it gives CASNRQGSGNTIYF.

This chain joins TRBV5-6 and TRBJ1-2; D ambiguous. V was cut by 4 bases and J by 8 bases, with 12 bases left in between. CDR1 is SGHDT and CDR2 is YYEEEE in the germline V gene. The CDR3 contains 12 residues. In nucleotides, the CDR3 is TGTGCCAGCAGCCCCTCCGCCATCGGCTACACCTTC. It encodes CASSPSAIGYTF. Using reference TRBV5-6 and TRBJ1-2 for the parts outside the CDR3, the full variable domain is DAGVTQSPTHLIKTRGQQVTLRCSPKSGHDTVSWYQQALGQGPQFIFQYYEEEERQRGNFPDRFSGHQFPNYSSELNVNALLLGDSALYLCASSPSAIGYTFGSGTRLTVV.

This sequence joins TRBV29-1 and TRBJ1-2, with D hard to call. CDR1 and CDR2 from the germline V gene are SQVTM and ANQGSEA. Trimming removed 3 bases from V and 4 bases from J, with 9 bases in between. CDR3 length: 12 residues. The CDR3 region has the DNA TGCAGCGTTGACAAGGGTAGCTATGGCTACACCTTC. The encoded protein is CSVDKGSYGYTF.

V usage is TRBV29-1 and J usage is TRBJ2-3; D not certain. CDR1 SQVTM and CDR2 ANQGSEA come from the germline V gene. The V end lost 4 bases, the J end lost 4 bases, and 9 bases lay between the germline ends. The CDR3 totals 12 residues. DNA for the CDR3: TGCAGCGTTGCCAGCGTTCCAGATACGCAGTATTTT. Protein sequence: CSVASVPDTQYF.

The chain combines TRBV27 with TRBJ1-5; D is undetermined. Trimming took 8 bases from V and 7 from J, leaving 15 bases between them. Germline CDR1 is MNHEY and CDR2 is SMNVEV (reference sequence). The CDR3 contains 13 residues. CDR3 nucleotide sequence: TGTGCCAGCGCGCCCACTTGGGAGCAGCCCCAGCATTTT. This gives the protein CASAPTWEQPQHF.

This chain connects TRBV7-2 to TRBJ2-5, with D unclear. Germline V CDR1 and CDR2: SGHTA, FQGNSA. Trimming stripped 5 bases from V and 5 bases from J, with 15 bases between. The CDR3 consists of 14 residues. DNA for the CDR3: TGTGCCAGCAGCCAACCCGGCAGGCCGGAGACCCAGTACTTC. Translation gives CASSQPGRPETQYF. The full variable domain, in which reference TRBV7-2 and TRBJ2-5 provide the parts outside the CDR3, is GAGVSQSPSNKVTEKGKDVELRCDPISGHTALYWYRQSLGQGLEFLIYFQGNSAPDKSGLPSDRFSAERTGGSVSTLTIQRTQQEDSAVYLCASSQPGRPETQYFGPGTRLLVL.

This sequence joins TRBV7-9 and TRBJ2-1; tentatively, D is TRBD2 (6 bases). V shed 8 bases and J shed 4 bases, with 15 bases lying between them. The germline CDR1 and CDR2 sequences are SEHNR and FQNEAQ (reference sequence). This CDR3 contains 14 residues. CDR3 amino acids: CASRMGGLYNEQFF. The DNA of the CDR3 is TGTGCCAGCCGCATGGGAGGTTTATACAATGAGCAGTTCTTC.

V gene TRBV3-1 combines with J gene TRBJ2-7, with 9 bases aligning to TRBD2. CDR3 length equals 13 residues. V trimming: 7 bases; J trimming: 3 bases; junction bases outside the gene matches: 4. From germline, CDR1 is LGHDT and CDR2 YNNKEL (reference sequence). CDR3 DNA sequence: TGTGCCAGCACGCTAGCGGGGAACTACGAGCAGTACTTC. This gives the protein CASTLAGNYEQYF.

The rearrangement joins TRBV6-2 or TRBV6-3 to TRBJ2-7, with D perhaps matching TRBD2 (6 bases). Trimming removed 8 bases at V and 10 bases at J, with 24 bases between. The CDR3 is 14 residues long. Germline V gene data show CDR1 as MNHEY and CDR2 as SVGEGT. The CDR3 reads CASLDGTPLWKQYF. CDR3 DNA: TGTGCCAGCCTAGATGGGACTCCCCTCTGGAAACAGTACTTC.

The rearrangement links TRBV13 to TRBJ2-5; weak D call: TRBD2 (5 bases). From germline, CDR1 is PRHDT and CDR2 FYEKMQ (reference sequence). The V end was cut by 5 bases, the J end by 4 bases, with 14 bases between. The CDR3 spans 14 residues. The CDR3 spells CASSRDGRVETQYF. DNA of the CDR3: TGTGCCAGCAGCCGGGATGGTAGGGTAGAGACCCAGTACTTC.